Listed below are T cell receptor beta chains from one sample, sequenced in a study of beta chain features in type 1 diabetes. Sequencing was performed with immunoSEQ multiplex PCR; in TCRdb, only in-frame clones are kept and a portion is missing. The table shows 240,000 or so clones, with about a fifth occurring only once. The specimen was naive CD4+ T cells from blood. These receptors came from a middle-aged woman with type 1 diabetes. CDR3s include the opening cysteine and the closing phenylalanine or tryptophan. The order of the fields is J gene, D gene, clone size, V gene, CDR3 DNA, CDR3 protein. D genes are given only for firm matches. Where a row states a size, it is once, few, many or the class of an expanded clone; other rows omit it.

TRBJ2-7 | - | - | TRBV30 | TGTGCCTGGAACCCAGGTCCCTACGAGCAGTACTTC | CAWNPGPYEQYF
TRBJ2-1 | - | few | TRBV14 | TGTGCCAGCAGCCAAGCCAACTCCTACAATGAGCAGTTCTTC | CASSQANSYNEQFF
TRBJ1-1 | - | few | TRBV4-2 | TGTGCCAGCAGCCAAAGGGGCGCAGTGAACACTGAAGCTTTCTTT | CASSQRGAVNTEAFF
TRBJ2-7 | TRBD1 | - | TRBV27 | TGTGCCAGCAGCCACAGGGGGGGACAGGGGTCCTACGAGCAGTACTTC | CASSHRGGQGSYEQYF
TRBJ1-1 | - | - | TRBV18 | TGTGCCAGCTCACCCATGGACAGAGAAACTGAAGCTTTCTTT | CASSPMDRETEAFF
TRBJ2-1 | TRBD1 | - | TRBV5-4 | TGTGCCAGCAGCATCGGGACAGACAATGAGCAGTTCTTC | CASSIGTDNEQFF
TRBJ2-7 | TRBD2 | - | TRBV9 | TGTGCCAGCAGCCCGACCGGGACTAGCGGCGCAGAAGAGCAGTACTTC | CASSPTGTSGAEEQYF
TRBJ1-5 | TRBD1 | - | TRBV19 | TGTGCCAGTGAACTAAAGGCCCACTCCGGGACAGCTATCAATCAGCCCCAGCATTTT | CASELKAHSGTAINQPQHF
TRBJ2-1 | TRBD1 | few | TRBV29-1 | TGCAGCGTTGGGGGAAGGACAGGGGGCTACAATGAGCAGTTCTTC | CSVGGRTGGYNEQFF
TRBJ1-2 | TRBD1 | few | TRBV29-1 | TGCAGCGTTGGCCTCAGGGGGCTCGACTATGGCTACACCTTC | CSVGLRGLDYGYTF
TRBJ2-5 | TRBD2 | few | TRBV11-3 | TGTGCCAGCAGCTCAGGGGGGCCTAGCGGGAGAAGGGAGACCCAGTACTTC | CASSSGGPSGRRETQYF
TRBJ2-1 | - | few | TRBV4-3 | TGCGCCAGCAGCCAAGATCCGGGACTCCGTAACAATGAGCAGTTCTTC | CASSQDPGLRNNEQFF
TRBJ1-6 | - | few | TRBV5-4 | TGTGCCAGCAGCTTGGTAGGGGAAGCCTCACCCCTCCACTTT | CASSLVGEASPLHF
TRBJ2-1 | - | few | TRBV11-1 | TGTGCCAGCAGCTTATCCTGGGGCCCAACTTACAATGAGCAGTTCTTC | CASSLSWGPTYNEQFF
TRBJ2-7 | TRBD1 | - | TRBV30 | TGTGCCTGGCAAACAGGGGGCGGTTCGGGAGAGCAGTACTTC | CAWQTGGGSGEQYF
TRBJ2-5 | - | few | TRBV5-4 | TGTGCCAGCAGCTTGGCGGGGTCAGAGACCCAGTACTTC | CASSLAGSETQYF
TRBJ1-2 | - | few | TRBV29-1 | TGCAGCGTTGAACGGGACAAGAGAGGCTACACCTTC | CSVERDKRGYTF
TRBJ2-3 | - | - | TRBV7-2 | TGTGCCAGCAGCTTCAGGCCCCCTTGGGACTCCTACAGCACAGATACGCAGTATTTT | CASSFRPPWDSYSTDTQYF
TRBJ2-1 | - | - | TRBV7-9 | TGTGCCAGCAGCCCCAACAGGGTAGGTGAGCAGTTCTTC | CASSPNRVGEQFF
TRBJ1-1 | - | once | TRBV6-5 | TGTGCCAGCAGTTACACCGGACGGGGAGGGCACACTGAAGCTTTCTTT | CASSYTGRGGHTEAFF
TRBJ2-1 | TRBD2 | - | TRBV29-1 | TGCAGCGCAGAACTAGCGGTGAGCTACAATGAGCAGTTCTTC | CSAELAVSYNEQFF
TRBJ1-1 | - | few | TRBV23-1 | TGCGCCAGCAGTCAAGACAAATTGAACACTGAAGCTTTCTTT | CASSQDKLNTEAFF
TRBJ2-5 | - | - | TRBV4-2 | TGTGCCAGCAGCCAAGTGGGGCGAGGTAGGGGACTTCCCCCCCAAGAGACCCAGTACTTC | CASSQVGRGRGLPPQETQYF